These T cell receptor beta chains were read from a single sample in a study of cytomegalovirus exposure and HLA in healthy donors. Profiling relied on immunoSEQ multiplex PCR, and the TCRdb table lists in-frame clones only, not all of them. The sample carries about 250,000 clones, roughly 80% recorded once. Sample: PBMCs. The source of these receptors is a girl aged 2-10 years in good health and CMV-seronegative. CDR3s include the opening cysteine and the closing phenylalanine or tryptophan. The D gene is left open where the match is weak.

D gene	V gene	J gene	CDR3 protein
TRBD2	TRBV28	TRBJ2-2	CASRLAGSTGELFF
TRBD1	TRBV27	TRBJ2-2	CASSFIRDRGDGELFF
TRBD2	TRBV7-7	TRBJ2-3	CASSLGGGGAEADTQYF
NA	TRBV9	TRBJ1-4	CASGPDMGTNEKLFF
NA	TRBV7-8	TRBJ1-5	CASSLSRDQGQPQHF
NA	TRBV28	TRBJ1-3	CASQTGGVYTIYF
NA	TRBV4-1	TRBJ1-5	CASSQAEYSNQPQHF
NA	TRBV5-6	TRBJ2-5	CASSLTGPETQYF
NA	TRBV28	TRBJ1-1	CASSLSGNHLMNTEAFF
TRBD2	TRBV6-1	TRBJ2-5	CASSSPGLAGETQYF
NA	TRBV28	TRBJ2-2	CASSLGQNTGELFF
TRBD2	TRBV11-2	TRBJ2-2	CASSLSSGMNTGELFF
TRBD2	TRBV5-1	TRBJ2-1	CASRTGGAGHYNEQFF
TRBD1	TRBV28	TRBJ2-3	CASSLKGTGGDTQYF
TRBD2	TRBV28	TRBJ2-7	CASSLAPWGLAGTYEQYF
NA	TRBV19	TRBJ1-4	CASATVGREKLFF